The 11 T cell receptor beta chains below all came from one sample that was sequenced in a study of cytomegalovirus exposure and HLA in healthy donors. A multiplex PCR was run with 60 Vbeta primers and 13 Jbeta primers. Repertoires were generated with immunoSEQ multiplex PCR, while TCRdb's copy carries only in-frame clones and drops some. The repertoire includes about 130,000 clones, about four fifths of them detected once, and more than 3.5% sits in the top ten. The sequenced sample was PBMCs. These receptors were obtained from a woman in her thirties or forties in good health and CMV-seropositive.

The rearrangement uses TRBV29-1 and TRBJ2-7; D gene uncertain. The V end was cut by 6 bases, the J end by 0 bases, with 6 bases between. CDR3 size: 11 residues. The V gene's germline CDR1 is SQVTM and CDR2 ANQGSEA. The CDR3 is CSVQDSYEQYF. CDR3 DNA sequence: TGCAGCGTCCAGGACTCCTACGAGCAGTACTTC.

This CDR3 reads CASSVGGDYSYEQYF. CDR3 coding DNA: TGTGCCAGCAGCGTAGGGGGTGACTATTCCTACGAGCAGTACTTC. The chain is built from TRBV9 and TRBJ2-7; possibly TRBD2 for D (5 bases). Germline V gene data show CDR1 as SGDLS and CDR2 as YYNGEE. The CDR3 runs to 15 residues. V was shortened by 0 bases and J by 1 base, with 11 bases between the two germline ends.

This rearrangement joins TRBV28 to TRBJ1-5, with 8 positions matching TRBD1. The CDR3 covers 16 residues. The V gene's germline CDR1 is MDHEN and CDR2 SYDVKM. The trim removed 3 bases at V and 2 bases at J, leaving 6 bases unmatched. The CDR3 DNA is TGTGCCAGCAGTTTGAACAGGGGGACGGGCAATCAGCCCCAGCATTTT. Residues: CASSLNRGTGNQPQHF.

This clone has a single count. The chain combines TRBV10-2 with TRBJ1-1, with D unclear. Germline-derived CDR1 and CDR2 are WSHSY and SAAADI. Trimming pared 6 bases from V and 0 bases from J, leaving 14 bases between. The CDR3 covers 15 residues. In DNA form, the CDR3 reads TGCGCCAGCAGACGTGGGAGCAGCTTGAACACTGAAGCTTTCTTT. It specifies CASRRGSSLNTEAFF.

V and J are TRBV19 and TRBJ2-3; no reliable D call. The CDR3 is made up of 14 amino acids. V gave up 3 bases and J gave up 2 bases, with 9 bases separating them. Germline CDR1 LNHDA, CDR2 SQIVND (reference sequence). The CDR3 protein is CASSILPYTDTQYF. The CDR3, as DNA: TGTGCCAGTAGTATCTTGCCCTACACAGATACGCAGTATTTT.

This clone has more than one count but fewer than ten. This chain's CDR3 is CASRGGAYGYTF. For the CDR3, the DNA is TGTGCCAGCCGGGGAGGGGCCTATGGCTACACCTTC. V is TRBV6-1 and J is TRBJ1-2, with a possible D match to TRBD1 (5 bases). The CDR3 covers 12 residues. Per germline, CDR1 MNHNS and CDR2 SASEGT. V shed 8 bases and J shed 4 bases, with 11 bases lying between them.

The chain links TRBV28 to TRBJ1-1; perhaps TRBD1 as D (6 bases). CDR1 is MDHEN, CDR2 SYDVKM, per germline. V was shortened by 6 bases and J by 6 bases, with 11 bases between the two germline ends. The CDR3 extends over 12 amino acids. CDR3 residues: CASSLGQSEAFF. For the CDR3, the DNA is TGTGCCAGCAGCCTTGGACAGTCTGAAGCTTTCTTT.

V gene TRBV28 combines with J gene TRBJ2-1; tentative D call: TRBD1 (5 bases). Germline CDR1 reads MDHEN; CDR2 reads SYDVKM. The CDR3 spans 15 residues. Trimming took 7 bases from V and 2 from J, leaving 15 bases between them. The CDR3 loop reads CASMLVAGPYNEQFF. The CDR3 region has the DNA TGTGCCAGCATGCTAGTGGCAGGGCCCTACAATGAGCAGTTCTTC.

The gene calls are TRBV2 and TRBJ2-5; 8 positions agree with TRBD1. With V trimmed by 6 bases and J by 5 bases, 8 bases remained unmatched. CDR1 is SNHLY and CDR2 is FYNNEI in the germline V gene. This CDR3 is 14 amino acids long. The CDR3 DNA reads as TGTGCCAGCAGCCCTGGACAGGGATGGGAGACCCAGTACTTC. Its protein product is CASSPGQGWETQYF.

The rearrangement uses TRBV30 and TRBJ2-2, with 8 bases lining up with TRBD1. The CDR3 runs to 14 residues. Trimming at V came to 3 bases and at J to 13 bases, leaving 13 bases not matched to a gene. Germline V gives CDR1 GTSNPN, CDR2 SVGIG (reference sequence). CDR3 DNA sequence: TGTGCCTGGAGAGCGCAGGGGGCCAAAAGGGGGCTGTTTTTT. Encoded protein: CAWRAQGAKRGLFF. The full variable domain, with the rest looked up from reference TRBV30 and TRBJ2-2, is SQTIHQWPATLVQPVGSPLSLECTVEGTSNPNLYWYRQAAGRGLQLLFYSVGIGQISSEVPQNLSASRPQDRQFILSSKKLLLSDSGFYLCAWRAQGAKRGLFFGEGSRLTVL.

The rearrangement links TRBV5-4 to TRBJ2-1, with unresolved D. Trimming took 4 bases from V and 5 from J, leaving 10 bases between them. The CDR3 runs 13 residues. CDR1 and CDR2 (germline): SGHNT, YYREEE (reference sequence). The CDR3 here is CASSAPVDNEQFF. For the CDR3, the DNA is TGTGCCAGCAGCGCCCCGGTGGACAATGAGCAGTTCTTC.